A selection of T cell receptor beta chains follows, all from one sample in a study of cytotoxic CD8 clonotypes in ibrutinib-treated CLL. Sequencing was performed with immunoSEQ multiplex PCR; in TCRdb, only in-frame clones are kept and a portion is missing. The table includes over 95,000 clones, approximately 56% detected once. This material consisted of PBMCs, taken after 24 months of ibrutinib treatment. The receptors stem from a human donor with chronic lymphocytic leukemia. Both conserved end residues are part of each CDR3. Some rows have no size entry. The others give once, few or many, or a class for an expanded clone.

CDR3 protein: CASSVGLAVTGELFF
clone size: once
J gene: TRBJ2-2
V gene: TRBV9

CDR3 protein: CASSEHQRTVVYGYTF
clone size: -
J gene: TRBJ1-2
V gene: TRBV6-1

CDR3 protein: CASSYATGTANEKLFF
clone size: -
J gene: TRBJ1-4
V gene: TRBV6-5

CDR3 protein: CASSLDFAGTQYF
clone size: -
J gene: TRBJ2-5
V gene: TRBV7-8

CDR3 protein: CSASEGQRNSPLHF
clone size: -
J gene: TRBJ1-6
V gene: TRBV29-1

CDR3 protein: CASGAGPGTAQETQYF
clone size: many
J gene: TRBJ2-5
V gene: TRBV6-9

CDR3 protein: CASSAPTGVNEKLFF
clone size: -
J gene: TRBJ1-4
V gene: TRBV19

CDR3 protein: CASSPSGLAGRETQYF
clone size: few
J gene: TRBJ2-5
V gene: TRBV11-3

CDR3 protein: CAWMDSASFTDTQYF
clone size: -
J gene: TRBJ2-3
V gene: TRBV30

CDR3 protein: CASGLVDTGELFF
clone size: -
J gene: TRBJ2-2
V gene: TRBV12-5

CDR3 protein: CSAQRDEQFF
clone size: -
J gene: TRBJ2-1
V gene: TRBV20-1

CDR3 protein: CASSPLTGVQETQYF
clone size: -
J gene: TRBJ2-5
V gene: TRBV18

CDR3 protein: CASSLGGREQYF
clone size: -
J gene: TRBJ2-7
V gene: TRBV7-2

CDR3 protein: CASRPGQLTYEQYF
clone size: once
J gene: TRBJ2-7
V gene: TRBV6-6

CDR3 protein: CAGAGGSGETQYF
clone size: -
J gene: TRBJ2-5
V gene: TRBV30

CDR3 protein: CASSPPRDRASGNTIYF
clone size: -
J gene: TRBJ1-3
V gene: TRBV18

CDR3 protein: CASRQGDRYAEQFF
clone size: -
J gene: TRBJ2-1
V gene: TRBV5-4

CDR3 protein: CASSQTGQLDGELFF
clone size: -
J gene: TRBJ2-2
V gene: TRBV11-2

CDR3 protein: CASRDRNYGYTF
clone size: -
J gene: TRBJ1-2
V gene: TRBV6-6

CDR3 protein: CASKGTTATGELFF
clone size: -
J gene: TRBJ2-2
V gene: TRBV2

CDR3 protein: CASSSRGVTTGETQYF
clone size: -
J gene: TRBJ2-5
V gene: TRBV11-1

CDR3 protein: CAISESRGYGYTF
clone size: few
J gene: TRBJ1-2
V gene: TRBV10-3

CDR3 protein: CAIRGQGGIGELFF
clone size: -
J gene: TRBJ2-2
V gene: TRBV10-3

CDR3 protein: CASSLSGGAGRRTDTQYF
clone size: -
J gene: TRBJ2-3
V gene: TRBV7-9

CDR3 protein: CASSSGRGSGTGELFF
clone size: -
J gene: TRBJ2-2
V gene: TRBV5-5

CDR3 protein: CASSGGGFGNQPQHF
clone size: -
J gene: TRBJ1-5
V gene: TRBV6-1

CDR3 protein: CASSSPMGLAGITDTQYF
clone size: -
J gene: TRBJ2-3
V gene: TRBV11-1

CDR3 protein: CASRPGGLYNEQFF
clone size: -
J gene: TRBJ2-1
V gene: TRBV25-1

CDR3 protein: CASSLLSGGETTTDTQYF
clone size: few
J gene: TRBJ2-3
V gene: TRBV7-2

CDR3 protein: CASSLLGNYGYTF
clone size: few
J gene: TRBJ1-2
V gene: TRBV28

CDR3 protein: CASETGTRGYTF
clone size: -
J gene: TRBJ1-2
V gene: TRBV6-6

CDR3 protein: CASSQNRGPLTRYEQYF
clone size: -
J gene: TRBJ2-7
V gene: TRBV28

CDR3 protein: CASSADLQNSPLHF
clone size: -
J gene: TRBJ1-6
V gene: TRBV25-1

CDR3 protein: CASSRRTSGGAADTQYF
clone size: -
J gene: TRBJ2-3
V gene: TRBV5-4

CDR3 protein: CASSPPVTGRGLYF
clone size: -
J gene: TRBJ2-3
V gene: TRBV18

CDR3 protein: CASGTGLGETQYF
clone size: -
J gene: TRBJ2-5
V gene: TRBV2

CDR3 protein: CAWSLTGVETQYF
clone size: -
J gene: TRBJ2-5
V gene: TRBV30

CDR3 protein: CASSVGAGSQQPQHF
clone size: -
J gene: TRBJ1-5
V gene: TRBV9

CDR3 protein: CASSLASGGFQYF
clone size: -
J gene: TRBJ2-7
V gene: TRBV5-6

CDR3 protein: CASRGQGYEQYF
clone size: few
J gene: TRBJ2-7
V gene: TRBV5-1

CDR3 protein: CSVPDRSHYGYTF
clone size: -
J gene: TRBJ1-2
V gene: TRBV29-1

CDR3 protein: CASSLVAGQNTEAFF
clone size: -
J gene: TRBJ1-1
V gene: TRBV5-6

CDR3 protein: CAWSVPRGGYEQFF
clone size: -
J gene: TRBJ2-1
V gene: TRBV30

CDR3 protein: CSVVDGVGETQYF
clone size: -
J gene: TRBJ2-5
V gene: TRBV29-1

CDR3 protein: CASSLERTGVSPLHF
clone size: few
J gene: TRBJ1-6
V gene: TRBV5-1

CDR3 protein: CSVEEILAKNIQYF
clone size: -
J gene: TRBJ2-4
V gene: TRBV29-1

CDR3 protein: CASSPISTQGSTEAFF
clone size: few
J gene: TRBJ1-1
V gene: TRBV18

CDR3 protein: CASSSREGADEQYF
clone size: -
J gene: TRBJ2-7
V gene: TRBV7-8

CDR3 protein: CASSQGTATNEKLFF
clone size: -
J gene: TRBJ1-4
V gene: TRBV4-2